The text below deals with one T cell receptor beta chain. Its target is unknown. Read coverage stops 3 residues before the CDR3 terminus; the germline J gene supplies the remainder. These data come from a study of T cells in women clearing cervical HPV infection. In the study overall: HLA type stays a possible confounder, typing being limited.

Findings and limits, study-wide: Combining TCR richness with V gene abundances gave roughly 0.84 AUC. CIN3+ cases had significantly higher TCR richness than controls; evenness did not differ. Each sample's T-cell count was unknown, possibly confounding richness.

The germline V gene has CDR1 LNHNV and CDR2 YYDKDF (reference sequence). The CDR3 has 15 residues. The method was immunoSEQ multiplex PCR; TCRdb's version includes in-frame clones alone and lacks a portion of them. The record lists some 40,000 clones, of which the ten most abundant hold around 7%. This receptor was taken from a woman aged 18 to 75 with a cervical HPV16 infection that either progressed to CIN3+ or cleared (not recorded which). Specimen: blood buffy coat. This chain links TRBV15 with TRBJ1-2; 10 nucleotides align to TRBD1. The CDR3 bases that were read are TGTGCCACCAGCAGGCGGTCGACAGGGGGCCAGGGC. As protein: CATSRRSTGGQG. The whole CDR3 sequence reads CATSRRSTGGQGYTF.